Presented here are 20 T cell receptor beta chains from one specimen sequenced in a study of blood T cell repertoires in COVID-19. TCRdb keeps only in-frame clones here, not all; method: immunoSEQ multiplex PCR. The sample lists more than 85,000 clones, around 81% occurring once. The source material was peripheral blood. The receptors were sampled from an older woman with acute or convalescent COVID-19.

There are a few counts of this clone. This chain uses TRBV11-1 with TRBJ1-5; 8 nucleotides line up with TRBD1. V lost 1 base, J lost 6 bases, and 8 bases stayed unmatched. Per germline, CDR1 SGHAT and CDR2 FQDESV (reference sequence). The CDR3 has 16 amino acids. The CDR3 DNA follows: TGTGCCAGCAGCTTAGTATCAGGGGGCCGGATTCAGCCCCAGCATTTT. Translated: CASSLVSGGRIQPQHF.

This chain connects TRBV5-1 to TRBJ2-5; a possible D gene is TRBD1 (5 bases). CDR3 length equals 13 residues. Germline CDR1 and CDR2: SGHRS and YFSETQ. Between the trimmed V and J ends, which lost 7 bases and 1 base, there was a span of 11 bases. CDR3 bases: TGCGCCAGCGGAAGGGGCGCCCAAGAGACCCAGTACTTC. Translation gives CASGRGAQETQYF.

This clone was found a few times. V usage is TRBV5-4 and J usage is TRBJ1-2; 11 positions match TRBD1. From germline, CDR1 is SGHNT and CDR2 YYREEE (reference sequence). CDR3 length: 16 amino acids. The ends lost 3 bases at V and 1 base at J; junction bases unmatched: 5. CDR3 loop: CASSSGTGGSNYGYTF. CDR3 in DNA: TGTGCCAGCAGCTCGGGGACAGGGGGAAGTAACTATGGCTACACCTTC.

CDR3 sequence: CASRRDRASPLHF. The CDR3 nucleotides read TGTGCCAGCAGGCGGGACAGGGCCTCACCCCTCCACTTT. The chain employs TRBV5-4 and TRBJ1-6; 9 bases map to TRBD1. The CDR3 length is 13 residues. V lost 5 bases to trimming and J lost 10 bases; unmatched junction nucleotides: 4. Germline CDR1 reads SGHNT; CDR2 reads YYREEE (reference sequence). Looking up the rest from reference TRBV5-4 and TRBJ1-6 gives the full variable domain: ETGVTQSPTHLIKTRGQQVTLRCSSQSGHNTVSWYQQALGQGPQFIFQYYREEENGRGNFPPRFSGLQFPNYSSELNVNALELDDSALYLCASRRDRASPLHFGNGTRLTVT.

This chain links TRBV6-6 with TRBJ1-1; 8 bases match TRBD1. V lost 4 bases, J lost 5 bases, and 9 bases stayed unmatched. This CDR3 spans 15 amino acids. CDR1 is MNHNY, CDR2 SVGAGI, per germline (reference sequence). CDR3 sequence reads: CASSSSGTGGTEAFF. In DNA form, the CDR3 reads TGTGCCAGCAGTTCCTCCGGGACAGGTGGGACTGAAGCTTTCTTT.

The chain combines TRBV6-5 with TRBJ2-7; 8 nucleotides align to TRBD2. With V trimmed by 10 bases and J by 6 bases, 14 bases remained unmatched. CDR3 size: 14 residues. Germline V gene data show CDR1 as MNHEY and CDR2 as SVGAGI. As DNA, the CDR3 is TGTGCCACCGCCCTGGAGCGGGAGTTAGGCGAGCAGTACTTC. Translation gives CATALERELGEQYF.

The chain employs TRBV4-1 and TRBJ2-1; D might be TRBD2 (7 bases). The CDR3 has 15 residues. Germline lookup yields CDR1 MGHRA and CDR2 YSYEKL. The V gene lost 0 bases and the J gene lost 7 bases, with 13 bases spanning the gap. The CDR3, as DNA: TGCGCCAGCAGCCAAGATAGGGGGGGGTGGAATGAGCAGTTCTTC. Protein: CASSQDRGGWNEQFF.

This clone is a singleton in its sample. The rearrangement links TRBV5-1 to TRBJ2-3; possibly TRBD2 for D (5 bases). The CDR3 contains 13 residues. V lost 0 bases, J lost 5 bases, and 7 bases lay in between. In germline, CDR1 is SGHRS, CDR2 YFSETQ. The CDR3 loop reads CASSLGSEDTQYF. In nucleotides, the CDR3 is TGCGCCAGCAGCTTGGGTAGCGAAGATACGCAGTATTTT.

The V and J genes are TRBV28 and TRBJ1-5; tentative D call: TRBD1 (5 bases). The V end was cut by 8 bases, the J end by 2 bases, with 13 bases between. Germline assignment: CDR1 MDHEN and CDR2 SYDVKM. This CDR3 has 14 residues. The chain's CDR3 is CASAVIGGNQPQHF. CDR3 DNA: TGTGCCAGCGCAGTTATAGGGGGCAATCAGCCCCAGCATTTT.

The chain has TRBV4-3 and TRBJ1-5; TRBD1 matches 11 bases. The CDR3 runs 17 residues. V lost 3 bases, J lost 5 bases, and 9 bases stayed unmatched. Germline V lookup: CDR1 LGHNA, CDR2 YSLEER. This chain's CDR3 is CASSQSRTGGDHQPQHF. In DNA form, the CDR3 reads TGCGCCAGCAGCCAGTCGAGGACAGGGGGCGACCATCAGCCCCAGCATTTT.

The chain uses TRBV5-8 and TRBJ2-1, with TRBD2 identical over 15 bases. With V trimmed by 4 bases and J by 4 bases, 3 bases remained unmatched. The V gene's germline CDR1 is SGHTS and CDR2 YDEGEE. The CDR3 is made up of 16 amino acids. The CDR3 sequence is CASSRTSGRVYNEQFF. The DNA of the CDR3 is TGTGCCAGCAGCCGGACTAGCGGGAGGGTTTACAATGAGCAGTTCTTC.

The genes are TRBV5-5 and TRBJ2-7; D remains unclear. V was trimmed by 2 bases and J by 6 bases, leaving 12 bases between them. In germline, CDR1 is SGHKS, CDR2 YYEKEE (reference sequence). This CDR3 has 13 amino acids. As DNA, the CDR3 is TGTGCCAGCAGCTTTTCCGCTATGCTCGAGCAGTACTTC. It codes for CASSFSAMLEQYF.

The rearrangement joins TRBV5-4 to TRBJ1-4, with 8 positions matching TRBD1. This CDR3 region has 14 residues. Looked up from germline, CDR1 is SGHNT and CDR2 is YYREEE (reference sequence). V shed 4 bases, J shed 8 bases, and the junction held 7 bases outside the gene matches. The CDR3 region is CASSRGQGGEKLFF. Here the CDR3 DNA reads TGTGCCAGCAGCAGAGGACAGGGAGGCGAAAAACTGTTTTTT.

This sequence joins TRBV9 and TRBJ1-1; D might be TRBD1 (5 bases). Germline loops: CDR1 SGDLS, CDR2 YYNGEE. The V end lost 4 bases, the J end lost 2 bases, and 12 bases lay between the germline ends. CDR3 length: 14 amino acids. The CDR3 loop reads CASSPRQSNTEAFF. In nucleotides, the CDR3 is TGTGCCAGCAGCCCGCGACAGTCTAACACTGAAGCTTTCTTT.

The chain combines TRBV5-1 with TRBJ2-1; 11 bases line up with TRBD2. This CDR3 region has 16 residues. V shed 4 bases, J shed 4 bases, and the junction held 7 bases outside the gene matches. Per the germline V gene, CDR1 is SGHRS and CDR2 is YFSETQ. CDR3 amino acids: CASSRALAGGYNEQFF. DNA of the CDR3: TGCGCCAGCAGCCGGGCCCTAGCGGGGGGTTACAATGAGCAGTTCTTC.

This clone has more than one count but fewer than ten. The gene calls are TRBV7-6 and TRBJ2-7; D remains ambiguous. This CDR3 contains 11 residues. Germline CDR1 is SGHVS and CDR2 is FNYEAQ. V was cut by 4 bases and J by 5 bases, with 6 bases left in between. CDR3 nucleotides: TGTGCCAGCAGCTCAGTGGACGAGCAGTACTTC. Its protein product is CASSSVDEQYF.

V is TRBV7-2 and J is TRBJ2-1; 11 nucleotides agree with TRBD2. The CDR3 has 16 residues. The ends lost 5 bases at V and 4 bases at J; junction bases unmatched: 7. Germline lookup yields CDR1 SGHTA and CDR2 FQGNSA. The CDR3 protein is CASSARLAGLYNEQFF. The CDR3, as DNA: TGTGCCAGCAGCGCCCGACTAGCGGGGTTATACAATGAGCAGTTCTTC.

This clone has a handful of counts. The V and J genes are TRBV28 and TRBJ1-2, with D tentatively TRBD1 (6 bases). Germline V gene lookup returns CDR1 MDHEN and CDR2 SYDVKM. This CDR3 contains 14 residues. V lost 7 bases and J lost 4, with 16 bases in between. The CDR3 nucleotides read TGTGCCAGCAAGGGGCAGGGGCGGTTCTATGGCTACACCTTC. Residues: CASKGQGRFYGYTF.

V is TRBV7-6 and J is TRBJ1-5, with TRBD1 matching 7 bases. The V segment lost 4 bases and the J segment 3 bases; nucleotides outside the gene matches: 6. This CDR3 comprises 15 residues. Germline V gene data show CDR1 as SGHVS and CDR2 as FNYEAQ. CDR3 amino acids: CASSSDRRDNQPQHF. The DNA for the CDR3 is TGTGCCAGCAGCTCGGACAGGAGGGACAATCAGCCCCAGCATTTT. The full variable domain, in which reference TRBV7-6 and TRBJ1-5 provide the parts outside the CDR3, is GAGVSQSPRYKVTKRGQDVALRCDPISGHVSLYWYRQALGQGPEFLTYFNYEAQQDKSGLPNDRFSAERPEGSISTLTIQRTEQRDSAMYRCASSSDRRDNQPQHFGDGTRLSIL.

This rearrangement joins TRBV10-2 to TRBJ2-3, with D uncertain. The CDR3 is 13 residues long. Trimming pared 2 bases from V and 7 bases from J, leaving 10 bases between. Germline V gene sequence: CDR1 WSHSY, CDR2 SAAADI. This CDR3 reads CASSEQRANTQYF. CDR3 DNA sequence: TGCGCCAGCAGTGAGCAACGAGCCAATACGCAGTATTTT.